Below are 26 T cell receptor beta chains sequenced from a single sample in a study of blood T cell repertoires in COVID-19. Libraries were prepared by immunoSEQ multiplex PCR; TCRdb keeps only in-frame clonotypes and omits some of them. The sample has around 250,000 clones, approximately 88% seen once. Sequencing was done on a sample of peripheral blood. These receptors were obtained from a woman aged 40 to 50 who had recovered from COVID-19.

The V call is TRBV6-1, the J call TRBJ2-3, with a weak D call TRBD1 (6 bases). The CDR3 has 14 amino acids. The germline V gene encodes CDR1 MNHNS and CDR2 SASEGT. V was cut by 6 bases and J by 2 bases, with 12 bases left in between. CDR3 nucleotide sequence: TGTGCCAGCAGGGGCAGGGGAACCACAGATACGCAGTATTTT. Amino acid sequence: CASRGRGTTDTQYF.

CDR3 residues: CASSYSGQAQNEQFF. In nucleotides, the CDR3 is TGTGCCAGCAGTTACTCGGGACAGGCCCAGAATGAGCAGTTCTTC. V usage is TRBV6-5 and J usage is TRBJ2-1; TRBD1 agrees at 8 bases. J was trimmed by 7 bases and V by 0 bases; bases with no gene match: 5. This CDR3 comprises 15 residues. Per the germline V gene, CDR1 is MNHEY and CDR2 is SVGAGI.

This rearrangement joins TRBV5-4 to TRBJ2-7; 10 nucleotides match TRBD2. CDR1 and CDR2 (germline): SGHNT, YYREEE (reference sequence). V shed 0 bases and J 3 bases; nucleotides not matched to a gene: 9. This CDR3 contains 17 residues. The CDR3 nucleotides are TGTGCCAGCAGCTTGGCGGCTAGCGGGGGAGGTTTCTACGAGCAGTACTTC. Translating gives CASSLAASGGGFYEQYF. The whole variable domain, remainder taken from reference TRBV5-4 and TRBJ2-7, is ETGVTQSPTHLIKTRGQQVTLRCSSQSGHNTVSWYQQALGQGPQFIFQYYREEENGRGNFPPRFSGLQFPNYSSELNVNALELDDSALYLCASSLAASGGGFYEQYFGPGTRLTVT.

The gene calls are TRBV5-1 and TRBJ2-3; D gene unclear. Trimming stripped 0 bases from V and 0 bases from J, with 11 bases between. CDR1 and CDR2 from the germline V gene are SGHRS and YFSETQ. The CDR3 is made up of 16 amino acids. Here the CDR3 reads CASSLGLEFSTDTQYF. CDR3 nucleotide sequence: TGCGCCAGCAGCTTGGGCTTAGAATTCAGCACAGATACGCAGTATTTT.

The rearrangement uses TRBV29-1 and TRBJ2-3; 7 bases are a match to TRBD2. The CDR3 totals 15 residues. V was pared by 6 bases and J by 0 bases, with 9 bases of the junction left unmatched. Germline V CDR1 and CDR2: SQVTM, ANQGSEA. The CDR3 loop is CSVGKAGSSTDTQYF. Here the CDR3 DNA reads TGCAGCGTCGGGAAAGCGGGATCTAGCACAGATACGCAGTATTTT.

The V call is TRBV7-3, the J call TRBJ2-3; 9 bases are a match to TRBD2. This CDR3 comprises 15 residues. Germline CDR1 SGHTA, CDR2 FQGTGA. The junction had 4 bases not matched to a gene; V was cut back by 4 bases and J by 2 bases. CDR3 region: CASSYRTSATDTQYF. The DNA for the CDR3 is TGTGCCAGCAGCTACCGGACTAGCGCCACAGATACGCAGTATTTT.

The genes are TRBV18 and TRBJ2-7; TRBD1 aligns across 8 bases. The CDR3 sequence is 15 residues long. V lost 4 bases to trimming and J lost 6 bases; unmatched junction nucleotides: 11. CDR1 is KGHSH, CDR2 LQKENI, per germline. The CDR3 DNA is TGTGCCAGCTCACTAAACAGGGGGTCCGCCCTCGAGCAGTACTTC. Its protein product is CASSLNRGSALEQYF.

The chain couples TRBV2 to TRBJ2-5; 10 bases are shared with TRBD1. The germline gives CDR1 SNHLY, CDR2 FYNNEI. The CDR3 is made up of 14 amino acids. V lost 6 bases and J lost 3; bases outside the gene matches: 4. The CDR3 sequence: CASRSGTGEETQYF. The DNA for the CDR3 is TGTGCCAGCAGAAGCGGGACAGGGGAAGAGACCCAGTACTTC.

The V and J genes are TRBV18 and TRBJ1-5, with 8 nucleotides matching TRBD1. Germline CDR1 is KGHSH and CDR2 is LQKENI. The CDR3 length is 13 residues. Trimming removed 5 bases from V and 5 bases from J; junction bases left unmatched: 2. CDR3 loop: CASSSTGDQPQHF. CDR3 in DNA: TGTGCCAGCTCATCGACAGGGGATCAGCCCCAGCATTTT.

The rearrangement uses TRBV12-3 or TRBV12-4 and TRBJ2-7, with D perhaps TRBD1 (5 bases). V lost 3 bases and J 3 bases, leaving 6 bases between the germline ends. The CDR3 covers 12 residues. The CDR3 loop is CASSFDSYEQYF. The CDR3 DNA reads TGTGCCAGCAGTTTCGACAGCTACGAGCAGTACTTC.

The chain joins TRBV24-1 to TRBJ2-1, with 12 positions matching TRBD2. CDR1 is KGHDR and CDR2 is SFDVKD in the germline V gene. Losses at the gene ends were 3 bases for V and 6 bases for J; bases not matched to a gene: 11. This CDR3 has 18 residues. CDR3: CATSDATSGSSRLNEQFF. The CDR3 DNA reads as TGTGCCACCAGTGATGCGACTAGCGGGAGTTCTCGGCTCAATGAGCAGTTCTTC.

The chain couples TRBV7-9 to TRBJ2-2; TRBD1 agrees at 9 bases. The CDR3 totals 15 residues. The J segment lost 7 bases and the V segment lost 5 bases, leaving 8 bases of the junction unmatched. Germline values: CDR1 SEHNR, CDR2 FQNEAQ (reference sequence). The CDR3 is CASSPLQGANGELFF. The CDR3 DNA reads as TGTGCCAGCAGCCCCCTACAGGGGGCTAACGGGGAGCTGTTTTTT. The whole variable domain, filled in from reference TRBV7-9 and TRBJ2-2, reads DTGVSQNPRHKITKRGQNVTFRCDPISEHNRLYWYRQTLGQGPEFLTYFQNEAQLEKSRLLSDRFSAERPKGSFSTLEIQRTEQGDSAMYLCASSPLQGANGELFFGEGSRLTVL.

The chain links TRBV18 to TRBJ2-7; weak D call: TRBD1 (6 bases). V was trimmed by 5 bases and J by 7 bases, leaving 18 bases between them. This CDR3 region has 14 residues. Germline V gene sequence: CDR1 KGHSH, CDR2 LQKENI. The chain's CDR3 is CASSFRQAVGEQYF. In DNA form, the CDR3 reads TGTGCCAGCTCATTCCGACAGGCTGTAGGGGAGCAGTACTTC. Combining the CDR3 with reference TRBV18 and TRBJ2-7 gives the whole variable domain NAGVMQNPRHLVRRRGQEARLRCSPMKGHSHVYWYRQLPEEGLKFMVYLQKENIIDESGMPKERFSAEFPKEGPSILRIQQVVRGDSAAYFCASSFRQAVGEQYFGPGTRLTVT.

The chain links TRBV29-1 to TRBJ1-1; perhaps TRBD1 as D (5 bases). CDR1 is SQVTM and CDR2 is ANQGSEA in the germline V gene. V was pared by 4 bases and J by 4 bases, with 13 bases between. The CDR3 length is 13 residues. The CDR3 sequence is CSVAPTAFTEAFF. CDR3 sequence (DNA): TGCAGCGTTGCCCCGACAGCCTTCACTGAAGCTTTCTTT.

V is TRBV9 and J is TRBJ2-5; 7 bases align to TRBD1. The V gene's germline CDR1 is SGDLS and CDR2 YYNGEE. The CDR3 sequence is 15 residues long. The V segment lost 3 bases and the J segment 4 bases; nucleotides outside the gene matches: 9. CDR3 in DNA: TGTGCCAGCAGCGCCCTAGGGGGCAGCGGAGAGACCCAGTACTTC. It codes for CASSALGGSGETQYF.

The chain carries TRBV3-1 (or the pseudogene TRBV3-2) and TRBJ2-1; D might be TRBD2 (6 bases). The ends were cut back, 3 bases at V and 15 bases at J, with 18 bases in the middle. The CDR3 covers 13 residues. The germline V gene encodes CDR1 LGHDT and CDR2 YNNKEL (reference sequence). The CDR3 DNA follows: TGTGCCAGCAGCCAGGGACTGACGGCGTGGGGGTTCTTC. This translates into CASSQGLTAWGFF.

This clone has only one observation. This sequence joins TRBV6-5 and TRBJ2-7; 9 bases are shared with TRBD1. Unmatched junction bases numbered 9, after V lost 6 bases and J lost 3 bases. There are 15 residues in the CDR3. Germline V CDR1 and CDR2: MNHEY, SVGAGI. CDR3 in DNA: TGTGCCAGCAGGCGGCCGGGACAGGGATTCTACGAGCAGTACTTC. Amino acids: CASRRPGQGFYEQYF.

J is TRBJ2-7 and V is TRBV27; the D gene is possibly TRBD2 (5 bases). This CDR3 comprises 18 residues. The germline V gene has CDR1 MNHEY and CDR2 SMNVEV (reference sequence). Trimming pared 4 bases from V and 3 bases from J, leaving 25 bases between. The CDR3 spells CASSSQKTPGAGGYEQYF. CDR3 DNA sequence: TGTGCCAGCAGTTCCCAAAAAACGCCTGGAGCCGGAGGCTACGAGCAGTACTTC.

The chain joins TRBV9 to TRBJ1-1, with D unclear. V lost 0 bases to trimming and J lost 1 base, with 7 bases between them. Germline loops: CDR1 SGDLS, CDR2 YYNGEE. CDR3 length: 14 residues. The CDR3 DNA reads as TGTGCCAGCAGCGTAGGCGGTGAGAACACTGAAGCTTTCTTT. Protein sequence: CASSVGGENTEAFF. The full variable domain, with the rest looked up from reference TRBV9 and TRBJ1-1, is DSGVTQTPKHLITATGQRVTLRCSPRSGDLSVYWYQQSLDQGLQFLIQYYNGEERAKGNILERFSAQQFPDLHSELNLSSLELGDSALYFCASSVGGENTEAFFGQGTRLTVV.

This clone occurred a few times. This rearrangement joins TRBV5-1 to TRBJ1-1; TRBD1 matches at 12 bases. V gave up 2 bases and J gave up 4 bases; unmatched junction bases: 3. CDR1 is SGHRS, CDR2 YFSETQ, per germline. CDR3 length: 15 amino acids. The CDR3 DNA reads TGCGCCAGCAGCTTTGGGACAGGGGGCCCCACTGAAGCTTTCTTT. Amino acid sequence: CASSFGTGGPTEAFF. The variable domain in full, with the rest retrieved from reference TRBV5-1 and TRBJ1-1, is KAGVTQTPRYLIKTRGQQVTLSCSPISGHRSVSWYQQTPGQGLQFLFEYFSETQRNKGNFPGRFSGRQFSNSRSEMNVSTLELGDSALYLCASSFGTGGPTEAFFGQGTRLTVV.

V and J are TRBV28 and TRBJ1-5, with unresolved D. The CDR3 totals 16 residues. Trimming shortened V by 7 bases and J by 0 bases, and 16 bases separated the two germline ends. Germline CDR1 MDHEN, CDR2 SYDVKM. The CDR3 region has the DNA TGTGCCAGCACCCTGGAGGTCCCACCTAGCAATCAGCCCCAGCATTTT. This gives the protein CASTLEVPPSNQPQHF.

This chain links TRBV30 with TRBJ1-1, with D maybe TRBD1 (5 bases). The CDR3 has 13 residues. The germline V gene encodes CDR1 GTSNPN and CDR2 SVGIG (reference sequence). The V and J ends lost 4 bases and 0 bases respectively, with 9 bases between them. The CDR3 nucleotides are TGTGCCTGGAATAAGGGGCTGAACACTGAAGCTTTCTTT. Protein sequence: CAWNKGLNTEAFF.

This sequence joins TRBV5-1 and TRBJ2-1, with 14 positions matching TRBD2. Germline V lookup: CDR1 SGHRS, CDR2 YFSETQ. There are 15 residues in the CDR3. Trimming took 2 bases from V and 8 from J; bases not matched to a gene: 3. In nucleotides, the CDR3 is TGCGCCAGCAGCTTAGGGACTAGCGGGAGTCATGAGCAGTTCTTC. This sequence encodes CASSLGTSGSHEQFF.

The gene calls are TRBV10-3 and TRBJ2-1; 10 nucleotides align to TRBD2. The V segment lost 6 bases and the J segment 2 bases; nucleotides outside the gene matches: 4. Germline V gene lookup returns CDR1 ENHRY and CDR2 SYGVKD. The CDR3 extends over 15 amino acids. The CDR3 DNA reads TGTGCCATCAGGGAACTAGCGGGGCCCTACAATGAGCAGTTCTTC. Translated: CAIRELAGPYNEQFF.

This chain uses TRBV11-3 with TRBJ2-7, with 7 bases identical to TRBD1. The ends lost 2 bases at V and 1 base at J; junction bases unmatched: 11. The germline V gene encodes CDR1 SGHNT and CDR2 YENEEA. This CDR3 has 17 residues. The CDR3 DNA reads TGTGCCAGCAGCTTACCCCAACCGGGACAGCTGTCCTACGAGCAGTACTTC. Translated: CASSLPQPGQLSYEQYF.

The chain links TRBV7-7 to TRBJ2-7; TRBD2 aligns across 7 bases. The CDR3 spans 14 residues. Trimming took 0 bases from V and 6 from J; bases not matched to a gene: 5. Germline CDR1 is SSHAT and CDR2 is FNYEAQ (reference sequence). CDR3 DNA: TGTGCCAGCAGCTTAGCCTCCGGGGGGTCCGAGCAGTACTTC. Translated, it gives CASSLASGGSEQYF.